Presented here are 15 T cell receptor beta chains from one specimen sequenced in a study of T cells in Graves' hyperthyroidism and ophthalmopathy. Regions amplified from RNA transcripts were the TCR beta CDR3 regions. The primer set for the first-round RT-PCR of the TCR CDR3 was HTBI. MiXCR was run by TCRdb on the multiplex PCR reads, yielding one entry per CDR3 protein. The top ten hold 64% of the sample, which has hundreds of thousands of distinct CDR3 sequences, roughly 20% seen once. The sequencing sample was made of blood. These receptors were collected from a man aged 30-40 years with Graves' ophthalmopathy.

This chain connects TRBV5-1 to TRBJ2-5; 8 bases line up with TRBD2. The CDR3 is 14 amino acids. The germline CDR1 and CDR2 sequences are SGHRS and YFSETQ. V lost 0 bases and J lost 4; bases outside the gene matches: 2. DNA of the CDR3: TGCGCCAGCAGCTTGGCCCTAGCGGGAGAGACCCAGTACTTC. It translates to CASSLALAGETQYF.

This clonotype was picked up many times. The chain carries TRBV5-5 and TRBJ1-5; D is unresolved. CDR1 is SGHKS and CDR2 is YYEKEE in the germline V gene (reference sequence). The CDR3 extends over 16 amino acids. V was shortened by 6 bases and J by 2 bases, with 18 bases between the two germline ends. In DNA form, the CDR3 reads TGTGCCAGCAAATTGAGCGGGAGTGGAGGCAATCAGCCCCAGCATTTT. Translating it yields CASKLSGSGGNQPQHF. The full variable domain, with the rest looked up from reference TRBV5-5 and TRBJ1-5, is DAGVTQSPTHLIKTRGQQVTLRCSPISGHKSVSWYQQVLGQGPQFIFQYYEKEERGRGNFPDRFSARQFPNYSSELNVNALLLGDSALYLCASKLSGSGGNQPQHFGDGTRLSIL.

The sample holds a few counts of this clonotype. V and J are TRBV6-6 and TRBJ2-3, with 8 nucleotides matching TRBD2. The V gene end was trimmed by 0 bases and the J gene end by 5 bases; junction bases not matched to a gene: 7. Germline V CDR1 and CDR2: MNHNY, SVGAGI (reference sequence). The CDR3 contains 16 residues. The CDR3 bases are TGTGCCAGCAGTTACTCAGGGACTAGTGGGGGAGATACGCAGTATTTT. This codes for CASSYSGTSGGDTQYF.

In this sample, this clonotype turned up a few times. The rearrangement joins TRBV10-1 to TRBJ2-7; the D is unclear. Trimming pared 2 bases from V and 3 bases from J, leaving 8 bases between. Looked up from germline, CDR1 is WNHNN and CDR2 is SYGVQD (reference sequence). The CDR3 is made up of 13 amino acids. The CDR3 sequence: CASSENRDYEQYF. CDR3 DNA sequence: TGCGCCAGCAGTGAGAACAGAGACTACGAGCAGTACTTC.

This clonotype occurred a few times. The chain employs TRBV6-1 and TRBJ2-7; D remains ambiguous. Trimming pared 6 bases from V and 2 bases from J, leaving 8 bases between. The CDR3 runs to 12 residues. Germline assignment: CDR1 MNHNS and CDR2 SASEGT. The chain's CDR3 is CASSGPTYEQYF. The CDR3 coding sequence is TGTGCCAGCAGCGGACCTACCTACGAGCAGTACTTC.

Only a few counts were recorded for this clonotype. The V and J genes are TRBV3-1 and TRBJ2-6; D may be TRBD1 (6 bases). The CDR3 length is 14 residues. V dropped 5 bases and J dropped 1 base, with 6 bases sitting between them. Per germline, CDR1 LGHDT and CDR2 YNNKEL (reference sequence). The CDR3 bases are TGTGCCAGCAGCGACAGGTCTGGGGCCAACGTCCTGACTTTC. Protein product: CASSDRSGANVLTF.

The chain uses TRBV12-3 or TRBV12-4 and TRBJ2-3; tentatively, D is TRBD2 (5 bases). The CDR3 consists of 17 residues. V was trimmed by 5 bases and J by 1 base, leaving 19 bases between them. The CDR3 bases are TGTGCCAGCAGTCCCCAGTTTCGGGGAATGGGCACAGATACGCAGTATTTT. The encoded protein is CASSPQFRGMGTDTQYF.

This clonotype showed up many times. The chain has TRBV7-3 and TRBJ2-5; D is unclear. The V end was cut by 3 bases, the J end by 5 bases, with 10 bases between. The CDR3 has 13 residues. Germline V gene sequence: CDR1 SGHTA, CDR2 FQGTGA. CDR3 protein: CASSLGRLETQYF. The CDR3 DNA sequence: TGTGCCAGCAGCTTGGGCAGATTGGAGACCCAGTACTTC.

This clonotype was detected ten times or more. V gene TRBV12-3 or TRBV12-4 combines with J gene TRBJ2-7; no definite D call. The CDR3 loop spans 13 amino acids. V was cut by 3 bases and J by 3 bases, with 9 bases left in between. CDR3 bases: TGTGCCAGCAGTTTGGCGGAGATCTACGAGCAGTACTTC. Residues: CASSLAEIYEQYF.

This clonotype turned up a few times. The chain joins TRBV3-1 to TRBJ1-2, with D perhaps TRBD1 (5 bases). V was shortened by 0 bases and J by 0 bases, with 11 bases between the two germline ends. The CDR3 spans 16 residues. Germline loops: CDR1 LGHDT, CDR2 YNNKEL (reference sequence). The CDR3 region has the DNA TGTGCCAGCAGCCAAGATCTTGGGGGGGCTAACTATGGCTACACCTTC. Amino acid sequence: CASSQDLGGANYGYTF.

The table lists this clonotype with many counts. The chain combines TRBV3-1 with TRBJ1-3; D call uncertain. With 2 bases removed from V and 4 bases from J, the gap between germline ends came to 21 bases. CDR1 is LGHDT, CDR2 YNNKEL, per germline (reference sequence). The CDR3 contains 18 residues. The CDR3 DNA follows: TGTGCCAGCAGCCAACCGCGGAACACCCGAGGTTCGGGAAACACCATATATTTT. Protein sequence: CASSQPRNTRGSGNTIYF.

This clonotype came up a few times. The rearrangement uses TRBV4-2 and TRBJ1-4; no clear D gene. The CDR3 sequence is 16 residues long. V gave up 0 bases and J gave up 3 bases, with 11 bases separating them. Germline V lookup: CDR1 LGHNA, CDR2 YNFKEQ. The CDR3 DNA follows: TGTGCCAGCAGCCAAGATGAAAGGGCACCTAATGAAAAACTGTTTTTT. Protein: CASSQDERAPNEKLFF.

The chain recombines TRBV18 with TRBJ2-1, with D perhaps given as TRBD1 or TRBD2 (5 bases each). V lost 8 bases to trimming and J lost 6 bases, with 11 bases between them. From germline, CDR1 is KGHSH and CDR2 LQKENI. The CDR3 spans 12 residues. This CDR3 is CASTSGTNEQFF. The CDR3 nucleotides are TGTGCCAGCACCAGTGGGACCAATGAGCAGTTCTTC.

With regard to this clonotype: A junction boundary mismatches the germline segment, possibly from a read error. The chain has TRBV7-7 and TRBJ2-5; TRBD2 matches 12 bases. The germline V gene has CDR1 SSHAT and CDR2 FNYEAQ (reference sequence). This CDR3 region has 14 residues. Here the CDR3 reads CASSSGTSGETQYF. CDR3 bases: TGTGCTAGCAGCTCAGGGACTAGCGGGGAGACCCAGTACTTC.

This clonotype occurred many times. The chain links TRBV3-1 to TRBJ2-3; TRBD2 matches at 11 bases. After removal of 4 bases from V and 1 base from J, the junction contained 10 bases not matched to a gene. The CDR3 contains 18 residues. Germline CDR1 LGHDT, CDR2 YNNKEL (reference sequence). CDR3 amino acids: CASSPPTSGSLGTDTQYF. CDR3 DNA sequence: TGTGCCAGCAGCCCGCCCACTAGCGGGAGTCTAGGCACAGATACGCAGTATTTT.